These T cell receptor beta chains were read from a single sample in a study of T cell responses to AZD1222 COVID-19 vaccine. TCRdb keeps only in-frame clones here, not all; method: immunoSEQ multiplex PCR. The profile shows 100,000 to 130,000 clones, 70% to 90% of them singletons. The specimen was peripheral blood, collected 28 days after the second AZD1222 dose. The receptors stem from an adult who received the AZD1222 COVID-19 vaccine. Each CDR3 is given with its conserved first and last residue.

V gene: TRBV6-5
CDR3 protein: CASSSVGGASNQPQHF

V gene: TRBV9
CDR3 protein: CASSAASDRYGYTF

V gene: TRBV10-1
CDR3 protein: CASSESTGEDEKLFF

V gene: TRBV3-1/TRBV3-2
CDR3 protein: CASSQDPGLAGNQETQYF

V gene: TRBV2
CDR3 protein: CASYRGRNTEAFF

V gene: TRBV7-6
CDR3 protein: CASSLGGAPGVRLPEQFF

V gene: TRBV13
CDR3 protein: CASSQGWTYEQYF

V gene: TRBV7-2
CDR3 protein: CASSFSPSGVDGELFF

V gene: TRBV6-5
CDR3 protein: CASSYSWVNTEAFF

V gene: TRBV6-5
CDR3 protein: CASRRSGTLQETQYF